This T cell receptor (beta chain) appears in the sequencing data of a study of beta chain features in type 1 diabetes (dated by TCRdb to the late 2010s). Describing the broader study: Mean age, gender distribution, total cell number and subset yield did not differ between patients and healthy donors. Across all samples, fewer than 110,000,000 sorted cells were examined, and cell number per subset correlated strongly with RNA yield. In the study, TCRB repertoires of sorted circulating CD4+ T cell subsets from recently diagnosed type 1 diabetes patients were compared with those of matched healthy donors. Regulatory and stem cell-like memory subsets were isolated from only 8 patients and 8 healthy donors, whereas naive and central memory subsets came from all 28 donors. Overall study outcomes, separate from this receptor: PCR may preferentially amplify shorter templates, but because patient and control samples were amplified and corrected together, any resulting skew would affect both groups equally. A moderate but significant shortening of TCRB CDR3 length was observed in type 1 diabetes patients in all four CD4+ subsets. At VDJ recombination sites, type 1 diabetes patients had fewer insertions and more deleted nucleotides, which implies abnormalities in thymic rearrangement. Naive, central memory and regulatory TCRB repertoires appeared more similar among patients than among healthy donors. Because cDNA rather than genomic DNA was sequenced, highly expressing activated cells could have been over-represented, although no difference in activation and CD3 levels was found between groups. HLA sub-analyses involved small numbers of individuals, so any influence of HLA type on TCRB rearrangement remained unresolved.

About this clone itself: There is no known antigen for this receptor. No quality values exist for individual bases; no much larger clone is one base distant.

The germline V gene (reference sequence) specifies SEHNR as CDR1 and FQNEAQ as CDR2. The CDR3 goes from the cysteine to the phenylalanine over 14 residues. Kept here is only the CDR3 DNA, which spans 42 bases and is read in frame from base 1. The germline V and J ends show losses of 5 bases and 5 bases respectively, and no gene match explains 3 bases of the junction. A single peripheral blood draw of approximately 120 mL on average was collected from each donor into heparinised tubes. Using a panel that included CD45RO, CCR7, CD25, CD127, CD95 and CD27, naive, central memory, regulatory and stem cell-like memory CD4+ T cells were sorted on a BD FACSAria II. Every sorted population had a purity above 95%. Right away, PBMCs were isolated by Lymphoprep density gradient centrifugation and were stained directly, with no culture step. To minimize batch effects, samples were stained and sorted in pairs, one healthy donor with one patient per experiment.

All of the isolated RNA was reverse transcribed with the High Capacity cDNA Reverse Transcription Kit, so expressed TCRB transcripts were sequenced. Naive, central memory and regulatory T cell samples underwent deep immunoSEQ sequencing, averaging roughly 3.3 million total reads per sample. After sorted cells were lysed in RLT buffer, RNA was extracted with DNase-treated RNeasy Micro or Mini kits, with the choice depending on cell number. Each cell subset was processed on its own to prevent cross-contamination, while patient and healthy donor samples were processed together. TCRB sequences were amplified from cDNA with the immunoSEQ multiplex PCR, producing 87-bp fragments spanning the CDR3 region. Sequencing of the amplicons was performed on the Illumina HiSeq platform. In the authors' own workflow: PCR bias was corrected computationally using synthetic template baselines, and reads within Hamming distance 2 were collapsed, with unmergeable singletons discarded. Reads were aligned to IMGT to assign V, D and J genes, CDR3 length, and insertions or deletions at six rearrangement sites. Clonotype counts were normalized to sorted cell number within each subset before computing true diversity and Gini coefficients with the tcR R package. Repertoire sharing was quantified using the overlap coefficient calculated on TCRB nucleotide sequences. TCRdb took this table from immuneACCESS and kept in-frame rearrangements with V and J called. Such tables lack part of the clones; where checked against another copy, unresolved V genes explain under half of the gap, and the rest is unexplained. From that table come the V and J calls and clone size; the DNA was used to work out D and trimming. The sample yields around 250,000 clones; 25% to 30% were counted once. Under 5% of the sample is in the top ten clones.

The TCR originated in a man aged 25 to 40 in good health. Sequencing was carried out using central memory CD4+ T cells from blood. Rearrangement joined TRBV7-9 to TRBJ1-4; TRBD1 fits 9 bases in the junction. The DNA sequence is as follows: TGTGCCAGCAGCCCGGACAGGGGAAATGAAAAACTGTTTTTT. The encoded protein is CASSPDRGNEKLFF.